These 27 T cell receptor beta chains came from one sample sequenced in a study of blood T cell repertoires in COVID-19. Here immunoSEQ multiplex PCR was the method, and the copy in TCRdb shows in-frame clones only, minus some. The table lists approximately 90,000 clones, roughly 77% of them singletons, with 20% to 25% in the top ten. Sequencing was done on a sample of peripheral blood. The source is a human donor in a cohort sampled during active COVID-19.

The chain combines TRBV7-9 with TRBJ1-3, with D tentatively TRBD1 (6 bases). CDR1 SEHNR and CDR2 FQNEAQ come from the germline V gene (reference sequence). The CDR3 covers 15 residues. V was cut by 5 bases and J by 0 bases, with 11 bases left in between. This chain's CDR3 is CASSLGALSGNTIYF. The DNA of the CDR3 is TGTGCCAGCAGCCTGGGGGCACTCTCTGGAAACACCATATATTTT.

The chain links TRBV3-1 (or the pseudogene TRBV3-2) to TRBJ2-5, with TRBD2 identical over 16 bases. Trimming removed 1 base from V and 4 bases from J; junction bases left unmatched: 6. The length of the CDR3 is 18 residues. Per the germline V gene, CDR1 is LGHDT and CDR2 is YNNKEL (reference sequence). CDR3 residues: CASSQGGLAGGRVETQYF. The CDR3 DNA reads TGTGCCAGCAGCCAAGGGGGACTAGCGGGAGGGCGAGTAGAGACCCAGTACTTC.

The rearrangement links TRBV6-2 or TRBV6-3 to TRBJ2-7; weak D call: TRBD1 (6 bases). V was clipped by 6 bases and J by 2 bases, with 11 bases between them. Germline-derived CDR1 and CDR2 are MNHEY and SVGEGT. The CDR3 loop spans 13 amino acids. The CDR3 DNA is TGTGCCAGCAGCTATGGACAGACCTACGAGCAGTACTTC. Translation gives CASSYGQTYEQYF.

The chain employs TRBV5-1 and TRBJ2-7; 8 nucleotides align to TRBD1. This CDR3 is built from 13 residues. Trimming removed 3 bases from V and 1 base from J; junction bases left unmatched: 0. CDR1 is SGHRS, CDR2 YFSETQ, per germline. Written as DNA, the CDR3 is TGCGCCAGCAGCTGGACAGGGTCCTACGAGCAGTACTTC. It encodes CASSWTGSYEQYF.

The chain couples TRBV4-2 to TRBJ1-6; D is possibly TRBD1 (5 bases). V dropped 0 bases and J dropped 10 bases, with 13 bases sitting between them. Germline CDR1 and CDR2: LGHNA and YNFKEQ. CDR3 size: 15 residues. The DNA of the CDR3 is TGTGCCAGCAGCCAAGATGCGGCAGGGAAGTCACCCCTCCACTTT. Its translation: CASSQDAAGKSPLHF.

The CDR3 region is CASSESPDYYYYEQYF. In DNA, the CDR3 is TGTGCCAGCAGTGAGTCCCCCGATTACTACTACTACGAGCAGTACTTC. V and J are TRBV6-1 and TRBJ2-7; D gene ambiguous. This CDR3 spans 16 amino acids. Trimming shortened V by 3 bases and J by 3 bases, and 18 bases separated the two germline ends. Looked up from germline, CDR1 is MNHNS and CDR2 is SASEGT.

This clone was seen more than once but under ten times. This chain links TRBV29-1 with TRBJ1-4; 8 nucleotides align to TRBD1. CDR3 length: 13 amino acids. The germline gives CDR1 SQVTM, CDR2 ANQGSEA. Trimming took 7 bases from V and 5 from J; bases not matched to a gene: 6. Here the CDR3 reads CSAGDRRNEKLFF. Here the CDR3 DNA reads TGCAGCGCAGGGGACAGGCGGAATGAAAAACTGTTTTTT.

The V and J genes are TRBV19 and TRBJ1-5, with TRBD1 as a possible D gene (5 bases). The CDR3 totals 13 residues. V was trimmed by 0 bases and J by 7 bases, leaving 7 bases between them. Germline V gives CDR1 LNHDA, CDR2 SQIVND (reference sequence). CDR3 loop: CASSIEDNQPQHF. The DNA of the CDR3 is TGTGCCAGTAGTATAGAGGACAACCAGCCCCAGCATTTT.

The chain carries TRBV7-9 and TRBJ2-3; D gene ambiguous. V was cut by 4 bases and J by 2 bases, with 10 bases left in between. Germline CDR1 is SEHNR and CDR2 is FQNEAQ (reference sequence). The CDR3 has 14 residues. The CDR3 DNA reads TGTGCCAGCAGCTCGCCGGTAGCCACAGATACGCAGTATTTT. This gives the protein CASSSPVATDTQYF.

This chain uses TRBV6-5 with TRBJ1-3, with a weak D call TRBD1 (5 bases). There are 15 residues in the CDR3. Trimming left V 5 bases short and J 0 bases short, with 11 bases between. CDR1 and CDR2 (germline): MNHEY, SVGAGI. CDR3 in DNA: TGTGCCAGCAGTCCTTGGGGCAGCTCTGGAAACACCATATATTTT. It codes for CASSPWGSSGNTIYF.

As DNA, the CDR3 is TGTGCCAGCAGCTTAGCCCTAGGACTAGCGGGAGACTACAATGAGCAGTTCTTC. Translation: CASSLALGLAGDYNEQFF. J is TRBJ2-1 and V is TRBV7-2, with 13 bases fitting TRBD2. This CDR3 region has 18 residues. V dropped 0 bases and J dropped 3; count of bases not matched to a gene: 5. Germline-derived CDR1 and CDR2 are SGHTA and FQGNSA.

The chain recombines TRBV5-1 with TRBJ1-6; D is uncertain. Germline V gives CDR1 SGHRS, CDR2 YFSETQ. This CDR3 is built from 15 residues. Trimming removed 4 bases at V and 5 bases at J, with 13 bases between. CDR3 residues: CASSLESADNSPLHF. In DNA form, the CDR3 reads TGCGCCAGCAGCCTGGAGTCGGCGGATAATTCACCCCTCCACTTT. The variable domain in full, completed from reference TRBV5-1 and TRBJ1-6, reads KAGVTQTPRYLIKTRGQQVTLSCSPISGHRSVSWYQQTPGQGLQFLFEYFSETQRNKGNFPGRFSGRQFSNSRSEMNVSTLELGDSALYLCASSLESADNSPLHFGNGTRLTVT.

This clone has a handful of counts. The gene calls are TRBV3-1 (or the pseudogene TRBV3-2) and TRBJ2-7, with a possible D match to TRBD2 (5 bases). Deletions cut 3 bases from V and 7 bases from J, with 13 bases between. This CDR3 spans 13 amino acids. The germline CDR1 and CDR2 sequences are LGHDT and YNNKEL (reference sequence). For the CDR3, the DNA is TGTGCCAGCAGCCAGGAGGATCATGGAGAGCAGTACTTC. As protein: CASSQEDHGEQYF.

This chain links TRBV28 with TRBJ2-5; TRBD1 matches at 11 bases. CDR1 MDHEN and CDR2 SYDVKM come from the germline V gene. This CDR3 comprises 15 residues. The junction had 8 bases not matched to a gene; V was cut back by 6 bases and J by 5 bases. The CDR3 protein is CASRRTGGRSETQYF. As DNA, the CDR3 is TGTGCCAGCAGGCGGACAGGGGGCCGGTCGGAGACCCAGTACTTC. The full variable domain, in which reference TRBV28 and TRBJ2-5 provide the parts outside the CDR3, is DVKVTQSSRYLVKRTGEKVFLECVQDMDHENMFWYRQDPGLGLRLIYFSYDVKMKEKGDIPEGYSVSREKKERFSLILESASTNQTSMYLCASRRTGGRSETQYFGPGTRLLVL.

This clone was seen only once. The chain carries TRBV3-1 (or the pseudogene TRBV3-2) and TRBJ2-2; D is uncertain. V was clipped by 4 bases and J by 1 base, with 4 bases between them. The germline CDR1 and CDR2 sequences are LGHDT and YNNKEL (reference sequence). The CDR3 spans 13 residues. Here the CDR3 reads CASSLRNTGELFF. The CDR3 DNA follows: TGTGCCAGCAGCCTTCGGAACACCGGGGAGCTGTTTTTT.

This chain joins TRBV5-5 and TRBJ1-5; maybe TRBD1 (6 bases). With 1 base removed from V and 4 bases from J, the gap between germline ends came to 12 bases. This CDR3 contains 15 residues. The germline CDR1 and CDR2 sequences are SGHKS and YYEKEE (reference sequence). The CDR3 region is CASSLRGYGNQPQHF. The CDR3 region has the DNA TGTGCCAGCAGCTTGAGGGGGTATGGGAATCAGCCCCAGCATTTT.

This clone was seen only once. Compared with germline, one end of the junction differs, possibly owing to a read error. V and J are TRBV7-9 and TRBJ2-3; 8 bases fit TRBD2. Per germline, CDR1 SEHNR and CDR2 FQNEAQ (reference sequence). The CDR3 is 11 residues long. The CDR3 region is CAGGGGDTQYF. The CDR3 bases are TGCGCGGGGGGAGGTGGGGATACGCAGTATTTT.

The J gene is TRBJ2-2, the V gene TRBV11-3; D call uncertain. The CDR3 sequence is 13 residues long. Trimming shortened V by 5 bases and J by 7 bases, and 11 bases separated the two germline ends. CDR1 and CDR2 from the germline V gene are SGHNT and YENEEA. CDR3 protein: CASSDQTGGELFF. The CDR3 DNA reads TGTGCCAGCAGCGACCAGACTGGCGGGGAGCTGTTTTTT.

V gene TRBV4-1 combines with J gene TRBJ1-2; D uncertain. Germline-derived CDR1 and CDR2 are MGHRA and YSYEKL. The CDR3 sequence is 14 residues long. V lost 4 bases, J lost 0 bases, and 9 bases lay in between. As DNA, the CDR3 is TGCGCCAGCAGCCCAGCGGACGCTAACTATGGCTACACCTTC. Translating it yields CASSPADANYGYTF.

This clone was observed a few times. The rearrangement joins TRBV5-4 to TRBJ2-1, with D perhaps TRBD2 (6 bases). V was shortened by 4 bases and J by 9 bases, with 14 bases between the two germline ends. Per the germline V gene, CDR1 is SGHNT and CDR2 is YYREEE (reference sequence). The CDR3 covers 13 residues. DNA for the CDR3: TGTGCCAGCAGCGTAGCGGATCCTCTTGAGCAGTTCTTC. Protein: CASSVADPLEQFF.

This chain joins TRBV7-2 and TRBJ2-1; D not resolved. Germline values: CDR1 SGHTA, CDR2 FQGNSA. Between the trimmed V and J ends, which lost 3 bases and 6 bases, there was a span of 9 bases. This CDR3 spans 13 amino acids. The CDR3 protein is CASSFKTGNEQFF. The CDR3 coding sequence is TGTGCCAGCAGCTTCAAGACTGGCAATGAGCAGTTCTTC. The full variable domain, rest sourced from reference TRBV7-2 and TRBJ2-1, is GAGVSQSPSNKVTEKGKDVELRCDPISGHTALYWYRQSLGQGLEFLIYFQGNSAPDKSGLPSDRFSAERTGGSVSTLTIQRTQQEDSAVYLCASSFKTGNEQFFGPGTRLTVL.

The sample holds one count of this clone. The chain recombines TRBV5-4 with TRBJ1-2; D uncertain. The CDR3 loop spans 13 amino acids. Per germline, CDR1 SGHNT and CDR2 YYREEE (reference sequence). V lost 0 bases, J lost 3 bases, and 6 bases lay in between. CDR3 DNA: TGTGCCAGCAGCTTGGATGCGGACTATGGCTACACCTTC. Amino acids: CASSLDADYGYTF. The full variable domain, in which reference TRBV5-4 and TRBJ1-2 provide the parts outside the CDR3, is ETGVTQSPTHLIKTRGQQVTLRCSSQSGHNTVSWYQQALGQGPQFIFQYYREEENGRGNFPPRFSGLQFPNYSSELNVNALELDDSALYLCASSLDADYGYTFGSGTRLTVV.

This clone is a singleton in its sample. The V and J genes are TRBV2 and TRBJ2-7, with TRBD1 as a possible D gene (6 bases). Deletions cut 3 bases from V and 0 bases from J, with 9 bases between. The CDR3 length is 14 residues. The germline V gene encodes CDR1 SNHLY and CDR2 FYNNEI. The DNA of the CDR3 is TGTGCCAGCAGTGAGCAGGGGCCCTCCTACGAGCAGTACTTC. Encoded protein: CASSEQGPSYEQYF.

The chain combines TRBV25-1 with TRBJ2-1, with a weak D call TRBD2 (6 bases). Germline CDR1 MGHDK, CDR2 SYGVNS. This CDR3 is 15 amino acids long. With 6 bases removed from V and 4 bases from J, the gap between germline ends came to 16 bases. DNA of the CDR3: TGTGCCAGCAGACGAGGGCCCGGGGGATACAATGAGCAGTTCTTC. Amino acid sequence: CASRRGPGGYNEQFF. Variable domain in full (rest from reference TRBV25-1 and TRBJ2-1): EADIYQTPRYLVIGTGKKITLECSQTMGHDKMYWYQQDPGMELHLIHYSYGVNSTEKGDLSSESTVSRIRTEHFPLTLESARPSHTSQYLCASRRGPGGYNEQFFGPGTRLTVL.

This CDR3 is CATSRRTGGFGETQYF. For the CDR3, the DNA is TGTGCCACCAGCAGGCGGACAGGGGGCTTCGGAGAGACCCAGTACTTC. The rearrangement joins TRBV15 to TRBJ2-5; 11 nucleotides align to TRBD1. Germline values: CDR1 LNHNV, CDR2 YYDKDF (reference sequence). CDR3 length: 16 residues. V shed 3 bases and J 4 bases; nucleotides not matched to a gene: 7.

The rearrangement links TRBV18 to TRBJ1-5; 7 nucleotides match TRBD1. V gave up 3 bases and J gave up 5 bases; unmatched junction bases: 7. This CDR3 is 15 amino acids long. Germline CDR1 is KGHSH and CDR2 is LQKENI. The chain's CDR3 is CASSPTGAADQPQHF. CDR3 DNA: TGTGCCAGCTCACCTACAGGGGCCGCAGATCAGCCCCAGCATTTT. Combining the CDR3 with reference TRBV18 and TRBJ1-5 gives the whole variable domain NAGVMQNPRHLVRRRGQEARLRCSPMKGHSHVYWYRQLPEEGLKFMVYLQKENIIDESGMPKERFSAEFPKEGPSILRIQQVVRGDSAAYFCASSPTGAADQPQHFGDGTRLSIL.

This clone was observed once. The V and J genes are TRBV19 and TRBJ2-7; TRBD2 aligns across 8 bases. The CDR3 is made up of 14 amino acids. V trimming: 5 bases; J trimming: 6 bases; junction bases outside the gene matches: 9. Germline CDR1 reads LNHDA; CDR2 reads SQIVND (reference sequence). CDR3 loop: CASSRTGGIFEQYF. The CDR3 DNA follows: TGTGCCAGTAGTCGGACGGGAGGGATTTTCGAGCAGTACTTC.